These T cell receptor beta chains were read from a single sample in a study of shared clonotypes between healthy human individuals. Measured with immunoSEQ multiplex PCR; TCRdb has only the in-frame clones, and not every one. The sample carries around 1.1 million clones, 70% to 85% recorded once. The sample consisted of memory CD4+ T cells from PBMCs. Receptor source: a man aged 18 to 30 in good health. Some clones in this sample may be carry-over from other donors' samples. Both conserved end residues are part of each CDR3. The order of the fields is CDR3 protein, CDR3 DNA, D gene, clone size, V gene, J gene. A D gene is named only where the DNA matches it firmly. For some rows the clone size is stated as once, few or many, or as a class when expanded; others skip it.

CDR3: CASSQTGKVDTEAFF
DNA: TGTGCCAGCAGCCAAACGGGGAAAGTGGACACTGAAGCTTTCTTT
D: -
size: -
V: TRBV7-9
J: TRBJ1-1

CDR3: CASSRRGGLKNTEAFF
DNA: TGTGCCAGCAGTCGGAGAGGGGGTTTGAAGAACACTGAAGCTTTCTTT
D: -
size: -
V: TRBV11-2
J: TRBJ1-1

CDR3: CASVIGSGSAGELFF
DNA: TGTGCCAGCGTCATTGGGAGTGGTTCGGCCGGGGAGCTGTTTTTT
D: -
size: once
V: TRBV11-2
J: TRBJ2-2

CDR3: CASSVTGGEGYTF
DNA: TGTGCCAGCAGTGTGACAGGGGGGGAAGGCTACACCTTC
D: TRBD1
size: few
V: TRBV28
J: TRBJ1-2

CDR3: CASSAPGLAGRDTQYF
DNA: TGTGCCAGCAGCGCTCCGGGACTAGCGGGACGAGATACGCAGTATTTT
D: TRBD2
size: -
V: TRBV7-2
J: TRBJ2-3

CDR3: CASSLVEGAETQYF
DNA: TGTGCCAGCAGCTTGGTTGAGGGCGCAGAGACCCAGTACTTC
D: -
size: -
V: TRBV5-5
J: TRBJ2-5

CDR3: CAISGNRRGSYGYTF
DNA: TGTGCCATCAGTGGAAACAGGAGAGGGTCTTATGGCTACACCTTC
D: -
size: -
V: TRBV10-3
J: TRBJ1-2

CDR3: CASSPRGDGGNTIYF
DNA: TGTGCCAGCAGCCCTCGAGGGGACGGGGGAAACACCATATATTTT
D: -
size: few
V: TRBV7-8
J: TRBJ1-3

CDR3: CASSRPTGSSYNEQFF
DNA: TGTGCCAGCAGCCGGCCGACCGGAAGCTCCTACAATGAGCAGTTCTTC
D: -
size: -
V: TRBV4-2
J: TRBJ2-1

CDR3: CASSKTGGGNQPQHF
DNA: TGTGCCAGCAGCAAAACAGGGGGTGGCAATCAGCCCCAGCATTTT
D: TRBD1
size: -
V: TRBV9
J: TRBJ1-5

CDR3: CASSSRGGTEAFF
DNA: TGTGCCAGCAGTTCCAGGGGGGGCACTGAAGCTTTCTTT
D: TRBD1
size: few
V: TRBV6-5
J: TRBJ1-1

CDR3: CSASYEQYF
DNA: TGCAGCGCTTCCTACGAGCAGTACTTC
D: -
size: -
V: TRBV29-1
J: TRBJ2-7

CDR3: CASSSQGFPETQYF
DNA: TGTGCCAGCAGTTCCCAGGGGTTCCCAGAGACCCAGTACTTC
D: -
size: many
V: TRBV27
J: TRBJ2-5

CDR3: CASSPRGTGYTGELFF
DNA: TGTGCCAGCTCACCACGGGGGACAGGGTACACCGGGGAGCTGTTTTTT
D: TRBD1
size: -
V: TRBV18
J: TRBJ2-2

CDR3: CASSMFRGGTEAFF
DNA: TGTGCCAGTAGTATGTTCAGGGGGGGCACTGAAGCTTTCTTT
D: TRBD1
size: -
V: TRBV19
J: TRBJ1-1

CDR3: CASSLVAGGYTEAFF
DNA: TGTGCCAGCAGCTTAGTCGCAGGGGGGTACACTGAAGCTTTCTTT
D: TRBD1
size: -
V: TRBV11-2
J: TRBJ1-1

CDR3: CASTHGQGRSGANVLTF
DNA: TGTGCCAGTACCCATGGACAGGGAAGGTCTGGGGCCAACGTCCTGACTTTC
D: TRBD1
size: -
V: TRBV19
J: TRBJ2-6

CDR3: CASRTLADFSYEQYF
DNA: TGTGCCAGCAGGACACTAGCGGATTTCTCCTACGAGCAGTACTTC
D: TRBD2
size: -
V: TRBV6-1
J: TRBJ2-7

CDR3: CASSSPPGQGNTIYF
DNA: TGTGCCAGCAGCTCCCCCCCCGGTCAGGGAAACACCATATATTTT
D: -
size: -
V: TRBV7-2
J: TRBJ1-3

CDR3: CSVARTVDGYTF
DNA: TGCAGCGTCGCAAGGACAGTTGATGGCTACACCTTC
D: -
size: -
V: TRBV29-1
J: TRBJ1-2

CDR3: CASSSGEWSGELFF
DNA: TGTGCCAGCAGCTCAGGGGAGTGGTCCGGGGAGCTGTTTTTT
D: -
size: -
V: TRBV11-3
J: TRBJ2-2

CDR3: CSVGSVSSYKRYF
DNA: TGCAGCGTTGGGTCGGTGAGCTCCTACAAGCGGTACTTC
D: -
size: -
V: TRBV29-1
J: TRBJ2-7

CDR3: CASSLSSSAGELFF
DNA: TGTGCCAGCAGCTTGAGCAGTTCGGCCGGGGAGCTGTTTTTT
D: -
size: -
V: TRBV5-4
J: TRBJ2-2

CDR3: CAIRREVNNEQFF
DNA: TGTGCCATCAGGAGGGAAGTGAACAATGAGCAGTTCTTC
D: -
size: -
V: TRBV10-3
J: TRBJ2-1

CDR3: CASSIDGIRYEQYF
DNA: TGTGCCAGTAGTATAGACGGGATCCGTTACGAGCAGTACTTC
D: -
size: -
V: TRBV19
J: TRBJ2-7

CDR3: CASSRGQISYEQYF
DNA: TGTGCCAGCAGCCGGGGCCAAATCTCCTACGAGCAGTACTTC
D: -
size: -
V: TRBV7-2
J: TRBJ2-7

CDR3: CASIGDRSHEKLFF
DNA: TGTGCCAGCATTGGCGACAGATCGCATGAAAAACTGTTTTTT
D: -
size: -
V: TRBV2
J: TRBJ1-4

CDR3: CAISDPGQGRYEQYF
DNA: TGTGCCATCAGTGATCCAGGGCAGGGACGCTACGAGCAGTACTTC
D: -
size: -
V: TRBV10-3
J: TRBJ2-7

CDR3: CASSNGQAKQETQYF
DNA: TGTGCCAGCAGCAACGGACAGGCGAAACAAGAGACCCAGTACTTC
D: TRBD1
size: -
V: TRBV5-5
J: TRBJ2-5

CDR3: CATSSGSVSYNEQFF
DNA: TGTGCCACCAGCAGCGGGAGTGTCTCCTACAATGAGCAGTTCTTC
D: -
size: -
V: TRBV15
J: TRBJ2-1

CDR3: CASSLDREEAFF
DNA: TGTGCCAGCTCATTGGACAGGGAGGAAGCTTTCTTT
D: TRBD1
size: -
V: TRBV18
J: TRBJ1-1

CDR3: CASILAGSYNEQFF
DNA: TGTGCCAGCATCCTAGCGGGATCCTACAATGAGCAGTTCTTC
D: TRBD2
size: -
V: TRBV28
J: TRBJ2-1

CDR3: CASRPGQGFGELFF
DNA: TGTGCCAGCAGACCCGGACAGGGATTCGGGGAGCTGTTTTTT
D: TRBD1
size: many
V: TRBV7-2
J: TRBJ2-2

CDR3: CASSAVGSGRANEQFF
DNA: TGTGCCAGTAGTGCGGTTGGTAGCGGGAGGGCCAATGAGCAGTTCTTC
D: TRBD2
size: -
V: TRBV19
J: TRBJ2-1

CDR3: CASSAGQINEKLFF
DNA: TGTGCCAGCAGTGCAGGACAGATTAATGAAAAACTGTTTTTT
D: -
size: -
V: TRBV2
J: TRBJ1-4

CDR3: CASSYSFPGLTQYF
DNA: TGTGCCAGCAGTTACTCGTTTCCAGGGCTGACCCAGTACTTC
D: -
size: -
V: TRBV6-5
J: TRBJ2-5

CDR3: CASSRTTDLGYTF
DNA: TGCGCCAGCAGCAGGACAACGGATCTAGGCTACACCTTC
D: -
size: -
V: TRBV5-1
J: TRBJ1-2

CDR3: CASSLVAGRRKQYF
DNA: TGTGCCAGCAGTTTAGTCGCGGGGAGACGAAAGCAGTACTTC
D: -
size: -
V: TRBV28
J: TRBJ2-7

CDR3: CASRVSSVGTDTQYF
DNA: TGTGCCAGCCGTGTGAGTAGTGTGGGCACAGATACGCAGTATTTT
D: -
size: -
V: TRBV6-1
J: TRBJ2-3

CDR3: CASSFVLRGSEQYF
DNA: TGTGCCAGCAGCTTCGTCCTGAGGGGTTCCGAGCAGTACTTC
D: -
size: -
V: TRBV11-2
J: TRBJ2-7

CDR3: CASNTEGGRQPQHF
DNA: TGTGCCAGCAACACAGAGGGAGGTAGGCAGCCCCAGCATTTT
D: -
size: -
V: TRBV28
J: TRBJ1-5

CDR3: CASRRVDEQFF
DNA: TGTGCCAGCCGAAGGGTCGATGAGCAGTTCTTC
D: -
size: -
V: TRBV6-1
J: TRBJ2-1

CDR3: CASSQTGSGALGANVLTF
DNA: TGTGCCAGCAGCCAAACCGGGTCAGGGGCCCTCGGGGCCAACGTCCTGACTTTC
D: -
size: -
V: TRBV4-2
J: TRBJ2-6

CDR3: CSVLGQGEEQYF
DNA: TGCAGCGTCCTCGGACAGGGAGAAGAGCAGTACTTC
D: TRBD1
size: -
V: TRBV29-1
J: TRBJ2-7

CDR3: CASSGAVRDNEQFF
DNA: TGCGCCAGCAGCGGCGCGGTTCGGGACAATGAGCAGTTCTTC
D: -
size: -
V: TRBV10-1
J: TRBJ2-1

CDR3: CSVDRYGYGYTF
DNA: TGCAGCGTTGACCGTTATGGCTATGGCTACACCTTC
D: -
size: -
V: TRBV29-1
J: TRBJ1-2

CDR3: CASSLATRGTGELFF
DNA: TGTGCCAGCAGCTTGGCGACAAGGGGCACCGGGGAGCTGTTTTTT
D: -
size: -
V: TRBV7-7
J: TRBJ2-2

CDR3: CATTLGWATEAFF
DNA: TGTGCCACCACACTAGGCTGGGCCACTGAAGCTTTCTTT
D: -
size: -
V: TRBV6-5
J: TRBJ1-1

CDR3: CSAKLGYGYTF
DNA: TGCAGTGCTAAGCTGGGGTATGGCTACACCTTC
D: -
size: -
V: TRBV20-1
J: TRBJ1-2

CDR3: CASSIQGGFAGNTIYF
DNA: TGTGCCAGTAGTATTCAAGGGGGGTTCGCTGGAAACACCATATATTTT
D: -
size: few
V: TRBV19
J: TRBJ1-3

CDR3: CASSQSRANEKLFF
DNA: TGTGCCAGCAGCCAATCGAGGGCTAATGAAAAACTGTTTTTT
D: -
size: -
V: TRBV7-2
J: TRBJ1-4

CDR3: CASSPRGTQHYEQYF
DNA: TGCGCCAGCAGCCCGCGTGGGACACAGCACTACGAGCAGTACTTC
D: -
size: -
V: TRBV5-1
J: TRBJ2-7

CDR3: CASSLTGDTEAFF
DNA: TGTGCCAGCAGCTTAACAGGGGACACTGAAGCTTTCTTT
D: TRBD1
size: many
V: TRBV7-9
J: TRBJ1-1

CDR3: CASSYSTASYEQYF
DNA: TGTGCCAGCAGTTACTCGACGGCATCCTACGAGCAGTACTTC
D: -
size: -
V: TRBV6-5
J: TRBJ2-7